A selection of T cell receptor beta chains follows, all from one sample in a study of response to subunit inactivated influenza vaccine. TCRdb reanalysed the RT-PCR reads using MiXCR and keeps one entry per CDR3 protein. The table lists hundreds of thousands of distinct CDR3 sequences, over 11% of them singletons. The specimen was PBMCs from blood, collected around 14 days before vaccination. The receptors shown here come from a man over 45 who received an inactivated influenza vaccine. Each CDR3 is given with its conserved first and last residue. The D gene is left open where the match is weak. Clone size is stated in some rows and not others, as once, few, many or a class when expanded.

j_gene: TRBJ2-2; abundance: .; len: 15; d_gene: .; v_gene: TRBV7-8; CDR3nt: TGTGCCAGCAGCAACCGACAGGCCAACACCGGGGAGCTGTTTTTT; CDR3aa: CASSNRQANTGELFF
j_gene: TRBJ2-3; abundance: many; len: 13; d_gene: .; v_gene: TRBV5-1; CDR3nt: TGCGCCAGCAGCTCCCGACAATGGGATACGCAGTATTTT; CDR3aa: CASSSRQWDTQYF
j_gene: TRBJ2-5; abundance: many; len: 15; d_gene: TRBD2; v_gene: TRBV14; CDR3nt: TGTGCCAGCAGCCAAGGGGGACTAGCCCAAGAGACCCAGTACTTC; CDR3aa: CASSQGGLAQETQYF
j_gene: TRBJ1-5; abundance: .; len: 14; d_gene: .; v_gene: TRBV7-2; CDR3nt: TGTGCCAGCAGCTTCACGAAAGGGAATCAGCCCCAGCATTTT; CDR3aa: CASSFTKGNQPQHF
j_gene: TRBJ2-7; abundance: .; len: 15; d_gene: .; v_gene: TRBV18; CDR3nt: TGTGCCAGCTCACCGCCGGGTTTATTCTCCTACGAGCAGTACTTC; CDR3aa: CASSPPGLFSYEQYF
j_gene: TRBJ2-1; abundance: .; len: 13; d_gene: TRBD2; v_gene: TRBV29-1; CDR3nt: TGCAGCGTCGTAGCGGGAGTGGCGAGTGAGCAGTTCTTC; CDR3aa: CSVVAGVASEQFF
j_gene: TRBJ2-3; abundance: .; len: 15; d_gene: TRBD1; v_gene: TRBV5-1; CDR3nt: TGCGCCAGCAGCTTGGCCGGCAGGGGGCCGGATACGCAGTATTTT; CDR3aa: CASSLAGRGPDTQYF
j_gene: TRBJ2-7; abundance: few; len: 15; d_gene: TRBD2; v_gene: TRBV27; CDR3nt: TGTGCCAGCAGTTTCTTAGCGGGAGGCCCCCACGAGCAGTACTTC; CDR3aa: CASSFLAGGPHEQYF
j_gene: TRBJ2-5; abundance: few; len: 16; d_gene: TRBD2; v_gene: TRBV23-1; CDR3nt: TGCGCCAGCAGTCATTCAAGTCTAGCGGGAGTGGAGACCCAGTACTTC; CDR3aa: CASSHSSLAGVETQYF
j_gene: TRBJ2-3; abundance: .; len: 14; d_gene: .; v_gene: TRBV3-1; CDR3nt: TGTGCCAGCAGCCAAAAACAGAGCACAGATACGCAGTATTTT; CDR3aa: CASSQKQSTDTQYF
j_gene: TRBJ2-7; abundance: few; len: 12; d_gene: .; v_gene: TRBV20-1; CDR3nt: TGCAGTGCTACCGCCGGGCTCCACGAGCAGTACTTC; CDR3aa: CSATAGLHEQYF
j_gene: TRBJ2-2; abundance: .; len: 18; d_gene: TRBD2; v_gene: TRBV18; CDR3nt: TGTGCCAGCTCACCCAGGACTAGCGGCCCGCGGGGCACCGGGGAGCTGTTTTTT; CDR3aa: CASSPRTSGPRGTGELFF
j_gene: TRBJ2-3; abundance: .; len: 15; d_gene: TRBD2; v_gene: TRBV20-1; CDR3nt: TGCAGTGCTGGACAAACTAGCGGGGTCACAGATACGCAGTATTTT; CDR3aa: CSAGQTSGVTDTQYF
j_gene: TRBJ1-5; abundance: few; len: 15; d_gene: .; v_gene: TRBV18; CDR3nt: TGTGCCAGCTCACCGAGGGGTAATATTGGTCAGCCCCAGCATTTT; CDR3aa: CASSPRGNIGQPQHF
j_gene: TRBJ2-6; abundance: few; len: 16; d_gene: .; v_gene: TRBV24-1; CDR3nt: TGTGCCACCAGTGATCCCGGACGGGAAGGGGCCAACGTCCTGACTTTC; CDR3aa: CATSDPGREGANVLTF
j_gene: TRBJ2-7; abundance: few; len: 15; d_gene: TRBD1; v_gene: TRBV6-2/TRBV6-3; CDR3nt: TGTGCCAGCAGTATGGGACAGGGGGCCTCCCACGAGCAGTACTTC; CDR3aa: CASSMGQGASHEQYF
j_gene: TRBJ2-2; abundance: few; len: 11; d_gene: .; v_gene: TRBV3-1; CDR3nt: TGTGCCAGCAGCCCGGGTTGGGAGCTGTTTTTT; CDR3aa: CASSPGWELFF
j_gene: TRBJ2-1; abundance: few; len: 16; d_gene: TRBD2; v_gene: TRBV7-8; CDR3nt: TGTGCCAGCAGCTTAGTAGGTAGCGGGAGGATCAATGAGCAGTTCTTC; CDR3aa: CASSLVGSGRINEQFF
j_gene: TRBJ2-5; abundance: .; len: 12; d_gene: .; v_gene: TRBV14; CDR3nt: TGTGCCAGCAGCCAAGATTGGGGACCCCCGTACTTC; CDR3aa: CASSQDWGPPYF
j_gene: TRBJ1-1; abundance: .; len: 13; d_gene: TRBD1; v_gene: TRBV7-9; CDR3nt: TGTGCCAGCAGCTTAGGCGGGACAGATGAAGCTTTCTTT; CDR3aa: CASSLGGTDEAFF
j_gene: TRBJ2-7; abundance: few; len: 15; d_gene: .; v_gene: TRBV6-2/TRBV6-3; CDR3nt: TGTGCCAGCAGTTACTTAGGACAAGGACACTACGAGCAGTACTTC; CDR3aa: CASSYLGQGHYEQYF
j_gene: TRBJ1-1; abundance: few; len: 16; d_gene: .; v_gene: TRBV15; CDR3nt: TGTGCCACCAGCAGAGATCTCGGGGTAATGAACACTGAAGCTTTCTTT; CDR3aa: CATSRDLGVMNTEAFF
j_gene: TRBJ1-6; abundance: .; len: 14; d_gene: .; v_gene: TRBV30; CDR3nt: TGTGCCTGGAGTCTCGGGACGGGGAATTCACCCCTCCACTTT; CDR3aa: CAWSLGTGNSPLHF
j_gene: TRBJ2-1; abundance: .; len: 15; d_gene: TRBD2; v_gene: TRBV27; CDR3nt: TGTGCCAGCAAGATGCGGGAGGGCCGTCACAATGAGCAGTTCTTC; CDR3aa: CASKMREGRHNEQFF
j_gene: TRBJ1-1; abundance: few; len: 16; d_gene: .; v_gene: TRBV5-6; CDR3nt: TGTGCCAGCAGCACCAGGGCGGGGGTCATGAACACTGAAGCTTTCTTT; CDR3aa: CASSTRAGVMNTEAFF
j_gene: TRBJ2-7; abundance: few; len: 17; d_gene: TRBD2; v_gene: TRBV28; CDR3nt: TGTGCCAGCAGCCCAATTAGCGGGGGCCGAACACCCTACGAGCAGTACTTC; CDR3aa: CASSPISGGRTPYEQYF
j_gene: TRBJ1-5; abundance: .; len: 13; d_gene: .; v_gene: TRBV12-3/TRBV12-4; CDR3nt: TGTGCCAGCAGTTTTAGCAGGGACCAGCCCCAGCATTTT; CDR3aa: CASSFSRDQPQHF
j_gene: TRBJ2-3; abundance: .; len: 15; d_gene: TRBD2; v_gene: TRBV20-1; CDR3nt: TGCAGTGCTATTAAACCTAGCGGGGGCACAGATACGCAGTATTTT; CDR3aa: CSAIKPSGGTDTQYF
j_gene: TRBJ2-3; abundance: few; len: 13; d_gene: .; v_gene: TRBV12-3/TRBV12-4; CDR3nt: TGTGCCAGCAGTACGACAGCCACAGATACGCAGTATTTT; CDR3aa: CASSTTATDTQYF
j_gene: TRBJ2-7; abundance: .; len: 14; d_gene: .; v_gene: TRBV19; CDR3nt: TGTGCCAGTAGTATTGGGACGGATACCTACGAGCAGTACTTC; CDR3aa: CASSIGTDTYEQYF
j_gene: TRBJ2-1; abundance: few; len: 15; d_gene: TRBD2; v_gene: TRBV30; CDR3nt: TGTGCCTGGAACACCGGACTAGCGGGTGAAAATGAGCAGTTCTTC; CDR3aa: CAWNTGLAGENEQFF
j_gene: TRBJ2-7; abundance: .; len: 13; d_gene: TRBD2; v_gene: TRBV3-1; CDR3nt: TGTGCCAGCAGCATCGGGACTAGCCACGAGCAGTACTTC; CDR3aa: CASSIGTSHEQYF